Here is one TCR beta chain with its context. Its antigen is undetermined. This record belongs to a study of beta chain features in type 1 diabetes. Findings and caveats of the study: Across all four CD4+ subsets, people with type 1 diabetes showed modestly shorter TCRB CDR3s.

The investigators reverse transcribed all of the isolated RNA, so they sequenced expressed TCRB transcripts. TCRdb keeps only in-frame clones here, not all; method: immunoSEQ multiplex PCR. The table records 300,000 to 400,000 clones, approximately 9.7% of them present only once. CDR3 length: 14 residues. Germline values: CDR1 KGHSH, CDR2 LQKENI. Deletions cut 5 bases from V and 2 bases from J, with 10 bases between. The V and J genes are TRBV18 and TRBJ1-5; D gene uncertain. The TCR originated in a man aged 25 to 45 with type 1 diabetes. Sequencing input: central memory CD4+ T cells from blood. The CDR3 spells CASSYTGGNQPQHF. Here the CDR3 DNA reads TGTGCCAGCTCATACACTGGGGGCAATCAGCCCCAGCATTTT.